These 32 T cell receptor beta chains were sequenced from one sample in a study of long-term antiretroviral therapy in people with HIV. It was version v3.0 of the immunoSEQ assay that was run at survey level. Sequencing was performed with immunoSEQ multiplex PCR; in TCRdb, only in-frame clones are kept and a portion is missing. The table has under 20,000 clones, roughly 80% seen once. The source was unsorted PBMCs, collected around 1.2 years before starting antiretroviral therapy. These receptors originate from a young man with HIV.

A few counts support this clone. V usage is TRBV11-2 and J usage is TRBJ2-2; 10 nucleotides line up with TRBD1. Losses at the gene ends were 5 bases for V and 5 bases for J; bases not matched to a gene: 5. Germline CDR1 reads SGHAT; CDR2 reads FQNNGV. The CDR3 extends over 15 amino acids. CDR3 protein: CASSPTGGHTGELFF. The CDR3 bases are TGTGCCAGCAGCCCGACAGGGGGCCATACCGGGGAGCTGTTTTTT.

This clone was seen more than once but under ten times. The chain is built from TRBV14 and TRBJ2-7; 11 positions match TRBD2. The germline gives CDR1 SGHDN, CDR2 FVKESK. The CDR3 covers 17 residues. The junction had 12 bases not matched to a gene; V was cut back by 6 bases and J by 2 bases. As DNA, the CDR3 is TGTGCCAGCAGTGACGGGACTAGCGGCCTGCAAACCTACGAGCAGTACTTC. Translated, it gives CASSDGTSGLQTYEQYF.

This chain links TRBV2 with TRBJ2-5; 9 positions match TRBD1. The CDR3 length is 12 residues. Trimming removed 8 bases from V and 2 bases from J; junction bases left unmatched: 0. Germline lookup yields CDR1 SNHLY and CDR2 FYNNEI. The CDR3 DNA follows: TGTGCCAGCGACAGGGGGCAAGAGACCCAGTACTTC. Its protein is CASDRGQETQYF.

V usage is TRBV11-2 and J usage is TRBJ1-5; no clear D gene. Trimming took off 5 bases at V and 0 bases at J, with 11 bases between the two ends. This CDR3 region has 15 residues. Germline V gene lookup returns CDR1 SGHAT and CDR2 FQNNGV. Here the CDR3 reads CASSHEANSNQPQHF. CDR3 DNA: TGTGCCAGCAGCCACGAAGCGAATAGCAATCAGCCCCAGCATTTT.

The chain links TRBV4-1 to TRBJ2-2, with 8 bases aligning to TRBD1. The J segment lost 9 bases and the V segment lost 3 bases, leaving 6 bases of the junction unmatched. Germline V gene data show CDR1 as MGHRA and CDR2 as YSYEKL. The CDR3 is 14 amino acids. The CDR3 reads CASSHDRGVRELFF. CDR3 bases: TGCGCCAGCAGCCACGACAGGGGCGTCCGGGAGCTGTTTTTT.

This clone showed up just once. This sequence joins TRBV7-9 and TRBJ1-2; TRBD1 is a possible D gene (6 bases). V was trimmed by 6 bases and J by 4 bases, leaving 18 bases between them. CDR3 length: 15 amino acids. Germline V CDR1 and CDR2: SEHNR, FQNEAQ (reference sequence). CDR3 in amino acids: CASSLPLTGTYGYTF. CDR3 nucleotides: TGTGCCAGCAGTCTCCCCCTGACAGGAACCTATGGCTACACCTTC.

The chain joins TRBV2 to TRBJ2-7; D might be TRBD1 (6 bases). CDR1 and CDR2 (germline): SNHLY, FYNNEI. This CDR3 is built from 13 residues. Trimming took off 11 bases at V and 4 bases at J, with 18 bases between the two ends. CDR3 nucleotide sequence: TGTGCCGCCCATGGGACACAAGCTTACGAGCAGTACTTC. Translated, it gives CAAHGTQAYEQYF.

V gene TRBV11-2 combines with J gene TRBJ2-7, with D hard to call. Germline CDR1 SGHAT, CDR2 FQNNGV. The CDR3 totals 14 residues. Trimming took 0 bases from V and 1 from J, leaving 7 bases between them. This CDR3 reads CASSLELDSYEQYF. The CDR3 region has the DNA TGTGCCAGCAGCTTAGAGTTAGATTCCTACGAGCAGTACTTC.

The CDR3 spells CASSIRDPGSSYEQYF. The CDR3 bases are TGTGCCAGTAGTATCCGGGATCCTGGATCATCCTACGAGCAGTACTTC. V and J are TRBV19 and TRBJ2-7, with D tentatively TRBD2 (5 bases). Germline CDR1 LNHDA, CDR2 SQIVND (reference sequence). Trimming shortened V by 3 bases and J by 1 base, and 16 bases separated the two germline ends. The CDR3 length is 16 residues.

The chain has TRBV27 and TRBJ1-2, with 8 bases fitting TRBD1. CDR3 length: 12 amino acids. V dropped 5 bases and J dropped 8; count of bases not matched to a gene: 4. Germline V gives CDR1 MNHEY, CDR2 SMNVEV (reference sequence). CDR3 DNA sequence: TGTGCCAGCAGTGGACAGGGAGGGGGCTACACCTTC. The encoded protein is CASSGQGGGYTF.

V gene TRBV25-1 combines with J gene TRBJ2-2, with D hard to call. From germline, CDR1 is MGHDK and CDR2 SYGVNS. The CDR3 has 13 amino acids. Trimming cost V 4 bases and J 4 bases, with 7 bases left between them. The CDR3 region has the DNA TGTGCCAGCAGTGCTGACGGCACCGGGGAGCTGTTTTTT. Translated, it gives CASSADGTGELFF.

The chain's CDR3 is CASTQSRDSSYEQYF. In DNA, the CDR3 is TGTGCCAGCACCCAATCCCGGGACAGCTCCTACGAGCAGTACTTC. The chain uses TRBV28 and TRBJ2-7; TRBD1 agrees at 7 bases. The length of the CDR3 is 15 residues. Germline values: CDR1 MDHEN, CDR2 SYDVKM. V lost 7 bases, J lost 0 bases, and 9 bases stayed unmatched.

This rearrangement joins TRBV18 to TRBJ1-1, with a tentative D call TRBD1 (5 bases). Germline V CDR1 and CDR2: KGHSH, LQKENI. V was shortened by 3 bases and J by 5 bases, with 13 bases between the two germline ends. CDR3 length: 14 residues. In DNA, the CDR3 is TGTGCCAGCTCACCCTTCCAAGAGGGGACTGAAGCTTTCTTT. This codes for CASSPFQEGTEAFF.

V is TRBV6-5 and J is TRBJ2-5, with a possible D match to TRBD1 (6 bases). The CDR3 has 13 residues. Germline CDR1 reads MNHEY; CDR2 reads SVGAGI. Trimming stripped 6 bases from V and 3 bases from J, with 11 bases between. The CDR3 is CASRPGHKETQYF. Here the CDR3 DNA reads TGTGCCAGCAGACCGGGACATAAAGAGACCCAGTACTTC.

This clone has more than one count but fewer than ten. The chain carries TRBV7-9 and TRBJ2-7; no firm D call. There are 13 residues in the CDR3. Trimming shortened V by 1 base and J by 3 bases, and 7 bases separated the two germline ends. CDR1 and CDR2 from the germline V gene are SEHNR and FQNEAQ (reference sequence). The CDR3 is CASSLGTRYEQYF. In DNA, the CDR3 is TGTGCCAGCAGCTTAGGCACACGCTACGAGCAGTACTTC.

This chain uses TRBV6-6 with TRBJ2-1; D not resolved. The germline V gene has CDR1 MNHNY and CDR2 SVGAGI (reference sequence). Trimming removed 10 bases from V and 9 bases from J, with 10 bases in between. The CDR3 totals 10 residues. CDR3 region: CATWAREQFF. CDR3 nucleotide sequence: TGTGCCACGTGGGCTCGTGAGCAGTTCTTC.

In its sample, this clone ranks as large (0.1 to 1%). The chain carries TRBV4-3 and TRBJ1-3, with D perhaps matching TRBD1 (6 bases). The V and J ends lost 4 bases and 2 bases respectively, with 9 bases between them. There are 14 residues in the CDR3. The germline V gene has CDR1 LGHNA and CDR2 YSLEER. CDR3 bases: TGCGCCAGCAGCCCCGGACAGACTGGAAACACCATATATTTT. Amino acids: CASSPGQTGNTIYF.

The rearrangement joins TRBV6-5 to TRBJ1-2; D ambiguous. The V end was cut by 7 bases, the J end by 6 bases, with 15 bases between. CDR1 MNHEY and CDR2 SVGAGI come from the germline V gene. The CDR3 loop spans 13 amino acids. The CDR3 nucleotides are TGTGCCAGCACCTGGTCTCTCCGACATGGCTACACCTTC. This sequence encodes CASTWSLRHGYTF.

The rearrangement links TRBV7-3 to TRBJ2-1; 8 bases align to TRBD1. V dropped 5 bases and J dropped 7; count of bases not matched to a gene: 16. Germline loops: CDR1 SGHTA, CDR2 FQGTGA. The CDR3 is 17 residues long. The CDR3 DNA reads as TGTGCCAGCAGCATACAGGGGGGAGAGTTCGGGAATAATGAGCAGTTCTTC. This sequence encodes CASSIQGGEFGNNEQFF.

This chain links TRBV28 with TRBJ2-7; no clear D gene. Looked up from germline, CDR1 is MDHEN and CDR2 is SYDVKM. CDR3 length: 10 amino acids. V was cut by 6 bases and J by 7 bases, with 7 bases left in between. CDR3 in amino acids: CASSDGEQYF. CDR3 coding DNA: TGTGCCAGCAGCGACGGAGAGCAGTACTTC.

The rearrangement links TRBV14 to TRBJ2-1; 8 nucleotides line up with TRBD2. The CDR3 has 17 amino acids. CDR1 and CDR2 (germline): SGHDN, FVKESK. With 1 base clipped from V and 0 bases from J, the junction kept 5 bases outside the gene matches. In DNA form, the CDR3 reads TGTGCCAGCAGCCAAGTATGGCGGGAGGACTCCTACAATGAGCAGTTCTTC. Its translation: CASSQVWREDSYNEQFF.

Written as DNA, the CDR3 is TGTGCCAGCAGCTCAGCGGTGGCGGGTCGGGTGGACACTGAAGCTTTCTTT. It specifies CASSSAVAGRVDTEAFF. The J gene is TRBJ1-1, the V gene TRBV11-2; D gene ambiguous. Deletions cut 4 bases from V and 3 bases from J, with 21 bases between. This CDR3 is built from 17 residues. Germline loops: CDR1 SGHAT, CDR2 FQNNGV.

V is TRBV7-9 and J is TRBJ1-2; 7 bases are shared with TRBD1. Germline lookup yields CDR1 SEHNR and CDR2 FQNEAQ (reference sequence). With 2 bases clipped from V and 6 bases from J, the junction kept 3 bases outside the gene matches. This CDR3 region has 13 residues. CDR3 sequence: CASSLQGTDGYTF. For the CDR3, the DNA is TGTGCCAGCAGCTTACAGGGGACAGATGGCTACACCTTC.

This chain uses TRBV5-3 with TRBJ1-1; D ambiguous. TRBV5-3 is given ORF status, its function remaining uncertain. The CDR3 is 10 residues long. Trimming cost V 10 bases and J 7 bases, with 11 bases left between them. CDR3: CAEWAIEAFF. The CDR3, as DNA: TGTGCCGAATGGGCAATTGAAGCTTTCTTT.

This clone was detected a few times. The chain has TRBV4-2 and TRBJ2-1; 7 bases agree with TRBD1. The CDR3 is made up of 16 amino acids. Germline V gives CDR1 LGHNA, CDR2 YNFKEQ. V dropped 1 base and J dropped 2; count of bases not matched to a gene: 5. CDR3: CASSQGAGQAYNEQFF. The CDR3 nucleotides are TGTGCCAGCAGCCAAGGTGCCGGACAGGCCTACAATGAGCAGTTCTTC.

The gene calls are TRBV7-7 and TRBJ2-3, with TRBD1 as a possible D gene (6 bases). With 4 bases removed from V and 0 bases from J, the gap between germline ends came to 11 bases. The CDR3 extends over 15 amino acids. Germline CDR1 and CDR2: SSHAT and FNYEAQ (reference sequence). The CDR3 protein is CASSSTGLSTDTQYF. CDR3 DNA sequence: TGTGCCAGCAGCTCAACAGGGCTTAGCACAGATACGCAGTATTTT.

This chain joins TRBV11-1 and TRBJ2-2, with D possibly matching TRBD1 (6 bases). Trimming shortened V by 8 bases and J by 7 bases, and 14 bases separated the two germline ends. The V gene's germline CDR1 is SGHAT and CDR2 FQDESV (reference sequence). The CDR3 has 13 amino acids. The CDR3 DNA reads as TGTGCCAGCGGGACACCAGGGAACGGGGAGCTGTTTTTT. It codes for CASGTPGNGELFF.

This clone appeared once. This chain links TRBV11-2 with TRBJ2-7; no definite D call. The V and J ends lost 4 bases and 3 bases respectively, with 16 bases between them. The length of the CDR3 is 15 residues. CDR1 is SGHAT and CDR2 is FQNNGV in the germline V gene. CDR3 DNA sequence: TGTGCCAGCAGCTCTCCCGGGCCCAACCTCTACGAGCAGTACTTC. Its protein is CASSSPGPNLYEQYF.

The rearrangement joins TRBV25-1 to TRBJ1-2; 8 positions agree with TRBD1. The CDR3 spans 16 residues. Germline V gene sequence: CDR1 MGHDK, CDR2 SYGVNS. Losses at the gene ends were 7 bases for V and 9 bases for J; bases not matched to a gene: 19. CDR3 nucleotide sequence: TGTGCCAGCACCCGGGGGCAGGGGGCTAGCCTTGCGAGCTACACCTTC. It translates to CASTRGQGASLASYTF.

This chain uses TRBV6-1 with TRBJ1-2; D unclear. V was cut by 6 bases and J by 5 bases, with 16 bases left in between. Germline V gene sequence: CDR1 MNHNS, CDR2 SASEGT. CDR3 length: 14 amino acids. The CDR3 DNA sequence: TGTGCCAGCAGGCGAGGCCCGAACATGTATGGCTACACCTTC. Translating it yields CASRRGPNMYGYTF.

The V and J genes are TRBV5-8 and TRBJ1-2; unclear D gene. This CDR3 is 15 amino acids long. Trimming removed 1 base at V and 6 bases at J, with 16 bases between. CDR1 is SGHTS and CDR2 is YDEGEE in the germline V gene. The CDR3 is CASSLRMTAWDGYTF. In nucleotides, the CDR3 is TGTGCCAGCAGCTTGAGAATGACCGCCTGGGATGGCTACACCTTC.

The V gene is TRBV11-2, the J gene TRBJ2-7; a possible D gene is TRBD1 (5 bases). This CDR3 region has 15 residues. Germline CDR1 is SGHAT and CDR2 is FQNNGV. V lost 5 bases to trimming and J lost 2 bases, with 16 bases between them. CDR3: CASSRISGSPYEQYF. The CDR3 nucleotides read TGTGCCAGCAGCCGGATATCAGGGTCCCCCTACGAGCAGTACTTC.